What follows describes a single T cell receptor beta chain. Antigen specificity is unknown. One end of the junction fails to match germline, which may point to a read error. Germline V gives CDR1 SGHRS, CDR2 YFSETQ. The CDR3 length is 16 residues. The data are from a study of tumor-infiltrating lymphocytes in primary liver carcinoma. Across the study: Each sample had roughly 3.5 to 8 million productive TCRbeta reads regardless of tissue type.

Researchers generated TCR beta cDNA from 500 ng of total RNA, relying on a constant-region primer. Library construction for TCR beta comprised three nested multiplex PCR rounds performed with slightly modified ARM-PCR. Rounds one and two of PCR, each of 10 to 11 cycles, were primed with TRBV1-TRBV30 forward primers and a C-beta reverse primer. TCRdb re-called the multiplex PCR reads with MiXCR, one entry per CDR3 protein. The table has approximately 54,000 distinct CDR3 sequences, about 73% seen once. Both RNA and DNA were isolated together from roughly 20-30 mg of bulk tissue that had not been sorted. Study results and limitations: Only about 7.5-25% of top clones spanned all five tumor regions. Tumors significantly exceeded blood in top-250-clone fraction (p = 0.039).

The genes are TRBV5-1 and TRBJ2-2, with D tentatively TRBD2 (6 bases). The sequencing input was liver tumor tissue from sampling region 2. Subset defined: tumor region T2, inferior pole. The source is a man in his forties with primary liver carcinoma and hepatitis B virus infection. The CDR3, as DNA: TGTGCCAGCAGCCCCCCCCGGACTATCAACACCGGGGAGCTGTTTTTT. This gives the protein CASSPPRTINTGELFF.